Sequencing of this T cell receptor (beta chain) was carried out in a study of cytomegalovirus exposure and HLA in healthy donors. Findings of the study overall: In a later analysis, V- and J-gene trimming of beta chains associated with a DCLRE1C missense variant, replicated independently.

PCR used 60 Vbeta primers and 13 Jbeta primers. Assay used: immunoSEQ multiplex PCR; TCRdb lists only in-frame clones, some missing. The sample includes over 150,000 clones, around 85% of them seen just once. A note on this clone: Its specificity is unknown.

Trimming removed 10 bases at V and 5 bases at J, with 18 bases between. The CDR3 is 13 amino acids. Germline values: CDR1 MNHNS, CDR2 SASEGT. Sample: PBMCs. This receptor was identified in a boy between 2 and 10 years old in good health and CMV-seronegative. The V and J genes are TRBV6-1 and TRBJ2-7; the D gene is possibly TRBD1 (6 bases). CDR3: CATAYLQGNEQYV. The CDR3 region has the DNA TGTGCCACCGCCTACCTACAGGGAAACGAGCAGTACGTC.